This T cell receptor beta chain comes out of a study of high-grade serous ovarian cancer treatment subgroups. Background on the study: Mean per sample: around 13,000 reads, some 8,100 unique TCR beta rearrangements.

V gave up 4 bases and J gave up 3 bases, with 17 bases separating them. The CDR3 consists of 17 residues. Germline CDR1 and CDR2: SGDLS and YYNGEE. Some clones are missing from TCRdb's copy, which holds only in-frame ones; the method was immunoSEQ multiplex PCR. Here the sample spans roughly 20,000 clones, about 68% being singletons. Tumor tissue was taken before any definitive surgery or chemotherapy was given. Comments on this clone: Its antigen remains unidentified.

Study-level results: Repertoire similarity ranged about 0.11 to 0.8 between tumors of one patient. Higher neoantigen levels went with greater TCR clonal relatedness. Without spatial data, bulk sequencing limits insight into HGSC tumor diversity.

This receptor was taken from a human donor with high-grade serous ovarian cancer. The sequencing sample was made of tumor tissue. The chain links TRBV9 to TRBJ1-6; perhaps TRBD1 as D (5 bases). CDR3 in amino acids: CASSSLDKLDYNSPLHF. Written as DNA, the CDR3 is TGTGCCAGCAGCTCCCTGGACAAACTCGACTATAATTCACCCCTCCACTTT.